A selection of T cell receptor beta chains follows, all from one sample in a study of patients and donors after allogeneic stem cell transplantation. TCRdb recomputed calls from the RT-PCR reads with MiXCR, one row per CDR3 protein. There are about 74,000 distinct CDR3 sequences in the sample; approximately 26% occur only once, and around 27% lies in the top ten. The specimen was blood, either unsorted or a sorted T cell fraction (not recorded which). These receptors were taken from a human donor who was either an allogeneic HSCT recipient or a stem cell or donor lymphocyte infusion donor (not recorded which). It is not recorded whose cells these are; they may come from a transplant donor. The CDR3 runs from the conserved cysteine through the conserved F or W.

J,V,length,CDR3
TRBJ2-1,TRBV3-1,13,CASSQEGRGGQFF
TRBJ2-7,TRBV5-1,15,CASSELAGLSYEQYF
TRBJ1-6,TRBV7-2,16,CASSRVAGPPGSPLHF
TRBJ2-1,TRBV18,16,CASSPPGTSPHNEQFF
TRBJ1-6,TRBV10-3,12,CASQGTDSPLHF
TRBJ1-1,TRBV7-9,16,CASSPLRPGMNTEAFF
TRBJ2-2,TRBV3-1,19,CASSQVPSGGFANTGELFF
TRBJ1-4,TRBV6-5,14,CASNRGGEEEKLFF
TRBJ2-1,TRBV7-2,15,CASSQGRGSYNEQFF
TRBJ2-7,TRBV29-1,13,CSVGGGGAYEQYF
TRBJ1-2,TRBV5-6,15,CASSLGGQANYGYTF
TRBJ2-3,TRBV14,15,CASSQVSGGADTQYF
TRBJ2-1,TRBV11-2,15,CASSYRDRGRNEQFF
TRBJ1-4,TRBV5-1,15,CASSFQQGPNEKLFF
TRBJ2-1,TRBV6-2/TRBV6-3,12,CASSYSIDEQFF
TRBJ1-5,TRBV5-1,14,CASKEGASNQPQHF
TRBJ1-1,TRBV5-1,15,CASSLGDSVETEAFF